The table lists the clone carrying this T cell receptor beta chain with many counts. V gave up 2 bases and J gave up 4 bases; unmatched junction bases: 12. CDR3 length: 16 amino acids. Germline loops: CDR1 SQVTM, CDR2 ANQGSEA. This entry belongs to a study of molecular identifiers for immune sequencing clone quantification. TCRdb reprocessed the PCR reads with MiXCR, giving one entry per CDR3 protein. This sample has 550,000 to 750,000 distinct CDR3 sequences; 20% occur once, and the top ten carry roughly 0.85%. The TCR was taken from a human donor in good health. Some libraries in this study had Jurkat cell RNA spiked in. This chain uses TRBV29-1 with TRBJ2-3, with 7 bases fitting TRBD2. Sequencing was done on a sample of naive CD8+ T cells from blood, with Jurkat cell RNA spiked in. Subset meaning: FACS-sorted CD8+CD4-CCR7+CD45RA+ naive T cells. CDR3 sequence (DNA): TGCAGCGTTGAACGGGAAGAAGCGGGGTATTCAGATACGCAGTATTTT. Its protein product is CSVEREEAGYSDTQYF.